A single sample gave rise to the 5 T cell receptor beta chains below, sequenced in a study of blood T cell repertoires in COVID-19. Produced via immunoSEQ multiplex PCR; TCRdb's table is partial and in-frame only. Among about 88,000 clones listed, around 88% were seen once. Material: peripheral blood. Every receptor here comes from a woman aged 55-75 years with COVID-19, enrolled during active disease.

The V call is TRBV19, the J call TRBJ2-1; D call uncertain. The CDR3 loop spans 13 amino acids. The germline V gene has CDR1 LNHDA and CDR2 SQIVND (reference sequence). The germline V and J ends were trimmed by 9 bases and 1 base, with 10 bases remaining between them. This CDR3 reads CASKPRSYNEQFF. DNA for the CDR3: TGTGCCAGCAAACCTAGGTCCTACAATGAGCAGTTCTTC. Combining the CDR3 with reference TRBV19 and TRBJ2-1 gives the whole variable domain DGGITQSPKYLFRKEGQNVTLSCEQNLNHDAMYWYRQDPGQGLRLIYYSQIVNDFQKGDIAEGYSVSREKKESFPLTVTSAQKNPTAFYLCASKPRSYNEQFFGPGTRLTVL.

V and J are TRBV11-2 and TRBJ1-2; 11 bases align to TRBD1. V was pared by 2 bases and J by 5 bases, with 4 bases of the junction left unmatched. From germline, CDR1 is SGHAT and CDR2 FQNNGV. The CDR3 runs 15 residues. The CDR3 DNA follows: TGTGCCAGCAGCTTATCCGGGACAGGGGGTTATGGCTACACCTTC. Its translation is CASSLSGTGGYGYTF.

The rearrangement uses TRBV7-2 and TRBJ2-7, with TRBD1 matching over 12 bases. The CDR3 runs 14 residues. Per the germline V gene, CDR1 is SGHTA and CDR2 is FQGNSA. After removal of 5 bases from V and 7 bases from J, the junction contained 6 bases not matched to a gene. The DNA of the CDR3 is TGTGCCAGCAGCCCCCGGGACAGGGGGCTTGAGCAGTACTTC. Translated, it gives CASSPRDRGLEQYF.

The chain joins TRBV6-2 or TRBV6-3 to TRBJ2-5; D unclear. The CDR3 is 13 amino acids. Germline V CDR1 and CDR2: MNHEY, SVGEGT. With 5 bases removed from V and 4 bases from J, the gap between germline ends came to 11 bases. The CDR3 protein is CASSKRTPETQYF. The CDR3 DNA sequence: TGTGCCAGCAGTAAGCGTACCCCAGAGACCCAGTACTTC.

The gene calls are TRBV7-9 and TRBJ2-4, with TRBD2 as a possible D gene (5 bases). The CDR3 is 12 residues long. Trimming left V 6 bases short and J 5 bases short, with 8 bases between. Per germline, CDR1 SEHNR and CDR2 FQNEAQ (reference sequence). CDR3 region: CASSPRENIQYF. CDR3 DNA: TGTGCCAGCAGTCCGAGGGAAAACATTCAGTACTTC.